This T cell receptor beta chain was recorded in a study of T-cell memory formation after mild COVID-19. Findings and limits, study-wide: Most CD4+ clones that shrank were in CM and EM, while CD8+ ones turned up in EMRA.

Trimming left V 4 bases short and J 3 bases short, with 9 bases between. The CDR3 length is 13 residues. Germline CDR1 and CDR2: SNHLY and FYNNEI. Concerning this clonotype itself: The antigen is unknown.

TCRdb re-called the 5' RACE reads with MiXCR, one entry per CDR3 protein. Found here are about 200,000 distinct CDR3 sequences, approximately 20% of them singletons; the top ten hold roughly 2.3%. V is TRBV2 and J is TRBJ1-1, with D perhaps TRBD1 (5 bases). This TCR was sampled from an adult woman who had mild COVID-19 (a few samples of this study predate the infection). Cell type and time point are not known. Sequenced input: PBMCs or a T cell subset sorted from them (not recorded which). The CDR3: CASSGQGYTEAFF. The CDR3 DNA reads as TGTGCCAGCAGTGGCCAGGGCTACACTGAAGCTTTCTTT. Supplemented by reference TRBV2 and TRBJ1-1, the full variable domain reads EPEVTQTPSHQVTQMGQEVILRCVPISNHLYFYWYRQILGQKVEFLVSFYNNEISEKSEIFDDQFSVERPDGSNFTLKIRSTKLEDSAMYFCASSGQGYTEAFFGQGTRLTVV.